These T cell receptor beta chains were read from a single sample in a study of graft-versus-host responses after intestinal transplantation. No antigens are known for them. The assay was immunoSEQ multiplex PCR, and TCRdb's table has in-frame clones only and misses some. The sample lists about 100,000 clones, roughly 84% occurring once. Sequenced material: unstimulated CD4+ T cells sorted from spleen or lymph node cells, taken before transplant. Every receptor here comes from a human donor who was the organ donor for an intestinal transplant. CDR3s include the opening cysteine and the closing phenylalanine or tryptophan. Fields, in order: V gene, D gene, J gene, clone size, CDR3 protein, CDR3 DNA. D genes are given only for firm matches. The size field is filled for only some rows; it gives once, few, many or a size class.

>TRBV28|-|TRBJ1-6|-
CASHTSSYNSPLHF
TGTGCCAGCCATACAAGCTCCTATAATTCACCCCTCCACTTT
>TRBV28|-|TRBJ2-7|-
CASRAHPGRQTYEQYF
TGTGCCAGCAGAGCACACCCCGGCCGGCAAACCTACGAGCAGTACTTC
>TRBV5-6|-|TRBJ2-2|-
CASSLEGVGPTNTGELFF
TGTGCCAGCAGCTTGGAGGGAGTGGGGCCCACGAACACCGGGGAGCTGTTTTTT
>TRBV4-2|-|TRBJ2-1|-
CASSQDQRLGDNEQFF
TGTGCCAGCAGCCAAGATCAGAGACTAGGCGACAATGAGCAGTTCTTC
>TRBV19|-|TRBJ1-2|few
CASSIDRTGYTF
TGTGCCAGTAGTATCGACAGGACCGGCTACACCTTC
>TRBV4-1|TRBD2|TRBJ2-5|-
CASSQDSAAGGRGETQYF
TGCGCCAGCAGCCAAGATAGTGCGGCGGGGGGCCGTGGTGAGACCCAGTACTTC
>TRBV19|-|TRBJ1-3|once
CASRSGNTIYF
TGTGCCAGTAGGAGTGGAAACACCATATATTTT
>TRBV10-2|-|TRBJ1-4|-
CASSDYQIATNEKLFF
TGCGCCAGCAGTGACTACCAAATTGCAACTAATGAAAAACTGTTTTTT
>TRBV5-1|-|TRBJ1-6|-
CASSPETLGSYNSPLHF
TGCGCCAGCAGCCCGGAGACCCTGGGCTCCTATAATTCACCCCTCCACTTT
>TRBV6-4|-|TRBJ1-5|-
CASSDSGKAHQPQHF
TGTGCCAGCAGTGACAGTGGCAAGGCCCATCAGCCCCAGCATTTT
>TRBV19|TRBD1|TRBJ2-5|once
CASSKVRGETQYF
TGTGCCAGTAGTAAAGTCAGGGGGGAGACCCAGTACTTC
>TRBV28|-|TRBJ1-1|-
CASRSIGGAANTEAFF
TGTGCCAGCAGGTCCATCGGGGGCGCTGCGAACACTGAAGCTTTCTTT
>TRBV28|TRBD1|TRBJ1-2|-
CASSLGTGGNYGYTF
TGTGCCAGCAGTTTGGGGACAGGGGGTAACTATGGCTACACCTTC
>TRBV20-1|-|TRBJ2-7|-
CSASLTAEQYF
TGCAGTGCTAGCCTGACTGCTGAGCAGTACTTC
>TRBV15|-|TRBJ2-7|-
CATSRVTSYEQYF
TGTGCCACCAGCAGGGTTACCTCCTACGAGCAGTACTTC
>TRBV7-6|-|TRBJ2-2|few
CASISWGTGELFF
TGTGCCAGCATTTCTTGGGGAACCGGGGAGCTGTTTTTT
>TRBV5-1|-|TRBJ2-7|-
CASSSDGSYEQYF
TGCGCCAGCAGCTCGGACGGTTCCTACGAGCAGTACTTC
>TRBV19|-|TRBJ2-4|once
CASSRGAKNIQYF
TGTGCCAGTAGTAGGGGGGCCAAAAACATTCAGTACTTC
>TRBV2|TRBD1|TRBJ1-1|once
CASSFRTGDPLTEAFF
TGTGCCAGCAGTTTCCGGACAGGGGACCCTCTCACTGAAGCTTTCTTT
>TRBV4-1|-|TRBJ2-3|-
CASSQTYTDTQYF
TGCGCCAGCAGCCAGACCTATACAGATACGCAGTATTTT
>TRBV6-5|TRBD1|TRBJ1-5|-
CASSSKAGTGGQPQHF
TGTGCCAGCAGTTCCAAGGCCGGGACAGGGGGACAGCCCCAGCATTTT
>TRBV29-1|-|TRBJ2-1|-
CSVEDRGRGTGNEQFF
TGCAGCGTTGAAGATCGTGGCAGGGGAACAGGCAATGAGCAGTTCTTC
>TRBV7-8|-|TRBJ1-1|-
CASSFFGGTGRQF
TGTGCCAGCAGCTTTTTCGGGGGGACGGGACGCCAATTT
>TRBV19|-|TRBJ2-7|-
CASSPTGGPYEQYF
TGTGCCAGTAGTCCGACAGGTGGACCCTACGAGCAGTACTTC
>TRBV7-2|TRBD1|TRBJ1-1|-
CASSSWTGVNTEAFF
TGTGCCAGCAGCTCCTGGACAGGGGTGAACACTGAAGCTTTCTTT
>TRBV2|TRBD1|TRBJ1-4|-
CASWGTGVGEKLFF
TGTGCCAGCTGGGGGACAGGGGTAGGGGAAAAACTGTTTTTT
>TRBV28|-|TRBJ2-6|-
CATGTASSGANVLTF
TGTGCCACAGGGACCGCGAGCTCTGGGGCCAACGTCCTGACTTTC
>TRBV6-1|-|TRBJ1-1|-
CASSGQMNTEAFF
TGTGCCAGCAGTGGACAAATGAACACTGAAGCTTTCTTT
>TRBV19|-|TRBJ1-5|-
CASSTQGGNQPQHF
TGTGCCAGTAGTACGCAGGGTGGCAATCAGCCCCAGCATTTT
>TRBV19|TRBD1|TRBJ1-2|-
CASSARTGIYGYTF
TGTGCCAGTAGTGCCAGGACAGGGATCTATGGCTACACCTTC
>TRBV5-6|-|TRBJ2-3|-
CASSLFEFWVDTQYF
TGTGCCAGCAGTCTCTTCGAGTTCTGGGTGGATACGCAGTATTTT
>TRBV7-2|TRBD1|TRBJ1-6|-
CASSRGGGSPLHF
TGTGCCAGCAGCCGAGGGGGCGGTTCACCCCTCCACTTT
>TRBV5-1|-|TRBJ1-1|-
CASSSMGSYTEAFF
TGCGCCAGCAGCTCGATGGGGTCCTACACTGAAGCTTTCTTT
>TRBV2|TRBD1|TRBJ1-2|-
CASRPDRGMATF
TGTGCCAGCAGACCCGACAGGGGGATGGCCACCTTC
>TRBV11-2|-|TRBJ2-5|-
CASSFWGAKRETQYF
TGTGCCAGCAGCTTTTGGGGGGCGAAGAGGGAGACCCAGTACTTC
>TRBV18|-|TRBJ1-2|-
CASSPPGAGYGYTF
TGTGCCAGCTCACCACCAGGGGCGGGCTATGGCTACACCTTC
>TRBV4-1|-|TRBJ1-1|-
CASSPWGLKDTEAFF
TGCGCCAGCAGCCCTTGGGGATTGAAGGACACTGAAGCTTTCTTT
>TRBV7-3|-|TRBJ2-7|few
CASRAVDEQYF
TGTGCCAGCAGGGCCGTGGACGAGCAGTACTTC
>TRBV4-1|TRBD2|TRBJ2-1|-
CASSQVSGGNEQFF
TGCGCCAGCAGCCAAGTCAGCGGGGGCAATGAGCAGTTCTTC
>TRBV9|-|TRBJ1-1|-
CASSVDRNTEAFF
TGTGCCAGCAGCGTAGACAGGAACACTGAAGCTTTCTTT
>TRBV11-3|-|TRBJ1-6|-
CASSLVLYSPLHF
TGTGCCAGCAGCTTGGTCCTGTATTCACCCCTCCACTTT
>TRBV25-1|-|TRBJ1-2|-
CASSEFGYGYTF
TGTGCCAGCAGTGAATTTGGTTATGGCTACACCTTC
>TRBV30|-|TRBJ1-6|-
CAWGRALDSPLHF
TGTGCCTGGGGGCGGGCCCTGGATTCACCCCTCCACTTT
>TRBV28|-|TRBJ1-1|-
CASSLGGPTEAFF
TGTGCCAGCAGTTTAGGGGGGCCCACTGAAGCTTTCTTT
>TRBV30|-|TRBJ2-7|-
CAWSRLAYEQYF
TGTGCCTGGAGCCGTTTGGCGTACGAGCAGTACTTC